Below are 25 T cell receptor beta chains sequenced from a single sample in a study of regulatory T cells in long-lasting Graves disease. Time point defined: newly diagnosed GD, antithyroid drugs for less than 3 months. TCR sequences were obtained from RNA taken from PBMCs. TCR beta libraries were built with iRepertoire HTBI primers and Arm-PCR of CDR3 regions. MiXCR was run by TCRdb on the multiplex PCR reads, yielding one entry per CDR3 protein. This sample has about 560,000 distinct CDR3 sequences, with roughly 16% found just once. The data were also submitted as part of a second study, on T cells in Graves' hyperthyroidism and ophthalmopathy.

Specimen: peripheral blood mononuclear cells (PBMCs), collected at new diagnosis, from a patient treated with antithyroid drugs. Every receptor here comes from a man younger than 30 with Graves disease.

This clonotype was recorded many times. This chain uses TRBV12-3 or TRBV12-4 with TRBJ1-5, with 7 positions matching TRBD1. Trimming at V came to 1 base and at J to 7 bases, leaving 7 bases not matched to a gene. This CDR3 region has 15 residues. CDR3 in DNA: TGTGCCAGCAGTTTAGTTGGCACAGGGGCCCAGCCCCAGCATTTT. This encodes CASSLVGTGAQPQHF.

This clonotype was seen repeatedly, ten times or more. CDR3 sequence (DNA): TGCAGCGTTGAAGACAGGGGCGTGGGCGAGCAGTACTTC. Its translation is CSVEDRGVGEQYF. J is TRBJ2-7 and V is TRBV29-1, with TRBD1 as a possible D gene (6 bases). Germline CDR1 is SQVTM and CDR2 is ANQGSEA. V was clipped by 0 bases and J by 6 bases, with 12 bases between them. The CDR3 is made up of 13 amino acids.

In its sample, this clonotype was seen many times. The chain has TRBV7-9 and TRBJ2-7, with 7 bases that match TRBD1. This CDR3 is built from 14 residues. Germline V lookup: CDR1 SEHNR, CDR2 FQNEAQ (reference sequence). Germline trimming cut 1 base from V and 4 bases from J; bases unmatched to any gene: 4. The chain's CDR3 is CASSLGQGRYEQYF. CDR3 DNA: TGTGCCAGCAGCTTAGGACAGGGCCGGTACGAGCAGTACTTC.

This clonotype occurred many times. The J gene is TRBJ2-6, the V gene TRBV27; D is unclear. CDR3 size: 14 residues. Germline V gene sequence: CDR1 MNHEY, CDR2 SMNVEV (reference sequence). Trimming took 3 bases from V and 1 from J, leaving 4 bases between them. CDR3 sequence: CASSLQSGANVLTF. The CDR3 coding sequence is TGTGCCAGCAGTTTGCAGTCTGGGGCCAACGTCCTGACTTTC.

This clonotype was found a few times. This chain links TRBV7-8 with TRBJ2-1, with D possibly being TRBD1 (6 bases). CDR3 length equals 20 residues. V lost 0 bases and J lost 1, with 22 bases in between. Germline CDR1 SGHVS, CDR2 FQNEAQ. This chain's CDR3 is CASSLASLSGVKKSYNEQFF. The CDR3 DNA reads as TGTGCCAGCAGCTTAGCGTCCCTTTCAGGGGTCAAGAAGTCCTACAATGAGCAGTTCTTC.

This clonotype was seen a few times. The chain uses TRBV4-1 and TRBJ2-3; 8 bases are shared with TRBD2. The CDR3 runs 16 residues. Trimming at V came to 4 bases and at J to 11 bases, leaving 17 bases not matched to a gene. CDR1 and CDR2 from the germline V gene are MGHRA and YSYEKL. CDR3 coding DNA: TGCGCCAGCAGCCGAGAAACTAGCGGAGGGGGTCGGGGGCAGTATTTT. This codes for CASSRETSGGGRGQYF.

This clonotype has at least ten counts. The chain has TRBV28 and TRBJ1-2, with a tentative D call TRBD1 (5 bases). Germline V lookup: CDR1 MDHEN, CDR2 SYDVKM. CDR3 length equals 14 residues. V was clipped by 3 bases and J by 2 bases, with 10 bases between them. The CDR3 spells CASSFGGGNYGYTF. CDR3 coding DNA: TGTGCCAGCAGTTTTGGCGGGGGGAACTATGGCTACACCTTC.

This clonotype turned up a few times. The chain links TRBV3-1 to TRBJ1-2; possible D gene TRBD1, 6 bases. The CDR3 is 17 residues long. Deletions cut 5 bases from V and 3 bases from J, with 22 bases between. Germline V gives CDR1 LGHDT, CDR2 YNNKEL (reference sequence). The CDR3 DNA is TGTGCCAGCAGCGCCCGGCCTTCACAGGGAAGGCACTATGGCTACACCTTC. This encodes CASSARPSQGRHYGYTF.

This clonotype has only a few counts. In nucleotides, the CDR3 is TGCGCCAGCAGCCAGCGACGGGAGGCCGGGGAGCTGTTTTTT. This gives the protein CASSQRREAGELFF. The chain combines TRBV5-1 with TRBJ2-2; 7 nucleotides line up with TRBD2. The CDR3 runs to 14 residues. The V gene end was trimmed by 4 bases and the J gene end by 6 bases; junction bases not matched to a gene: 6. CDR1 is SGHRS, CDR2 YFSETQ, per germline.

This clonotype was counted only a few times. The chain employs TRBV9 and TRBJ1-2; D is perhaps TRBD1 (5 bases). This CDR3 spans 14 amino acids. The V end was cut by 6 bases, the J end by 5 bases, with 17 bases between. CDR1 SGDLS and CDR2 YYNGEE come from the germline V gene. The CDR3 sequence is CASTGGTSLYGYTF. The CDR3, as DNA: TGTGCCAGCACCGGAGGGACGTCTTTATATGGCTACACCTTC.

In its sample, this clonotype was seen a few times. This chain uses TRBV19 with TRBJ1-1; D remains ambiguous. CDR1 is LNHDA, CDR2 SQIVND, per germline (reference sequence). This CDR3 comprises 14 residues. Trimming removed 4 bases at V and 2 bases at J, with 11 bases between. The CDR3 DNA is TGTGCCAGTAGTAGAAAAAGGGCCAACACTGAAGCTTTCTTT. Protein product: CASSRKRANTEAFF.

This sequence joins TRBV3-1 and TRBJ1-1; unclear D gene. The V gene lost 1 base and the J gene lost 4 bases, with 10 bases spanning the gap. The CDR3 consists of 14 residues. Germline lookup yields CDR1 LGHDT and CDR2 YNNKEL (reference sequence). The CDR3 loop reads CASSQATLRTEAFF. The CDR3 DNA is TGTGCCAGCAGCCAAGCCACTTTGCGCACTGAAGCTTTCTTT.

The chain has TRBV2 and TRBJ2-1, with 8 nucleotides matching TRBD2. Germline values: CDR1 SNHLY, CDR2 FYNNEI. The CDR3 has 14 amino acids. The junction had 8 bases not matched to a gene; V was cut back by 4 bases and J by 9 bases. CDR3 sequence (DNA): TGTGCCAGCAGTGGTACAGCGGGAGAGATTGAGCAGTTCTTC. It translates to CASSGTAGEIEQFF.

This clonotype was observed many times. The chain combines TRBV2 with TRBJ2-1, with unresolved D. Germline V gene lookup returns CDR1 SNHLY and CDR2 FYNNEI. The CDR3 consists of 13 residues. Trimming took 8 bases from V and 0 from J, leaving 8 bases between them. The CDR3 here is CASLQSSYNEQFF. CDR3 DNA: TGTGCCAGCCTACAAAGCTCCTACAATGAGCAGTTCTTC.

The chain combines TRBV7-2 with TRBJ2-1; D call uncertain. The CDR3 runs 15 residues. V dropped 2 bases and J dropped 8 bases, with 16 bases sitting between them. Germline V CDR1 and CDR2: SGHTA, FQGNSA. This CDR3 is CASSLWRIRSDEQFF. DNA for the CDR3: TGTGCCAGCAGCTTATGGCGTATTAGGTCGGATGAGCAGTTCTTC. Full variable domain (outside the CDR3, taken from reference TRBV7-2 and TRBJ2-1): GAGVSQSPSNKVTEKGKDVELRCDPISGHTALYWYRQSLGQGLEFLIYFQGNSAPDKSGLPSDRFSAERTGGSVSTLTIQRTQQEDSAVYLCASSLWRIRSDEQFFGPGTRLTVL.

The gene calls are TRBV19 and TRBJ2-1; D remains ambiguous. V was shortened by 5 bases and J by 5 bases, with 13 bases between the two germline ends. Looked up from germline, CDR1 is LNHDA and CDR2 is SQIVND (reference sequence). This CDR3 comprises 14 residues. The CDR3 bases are TGTGCCAGTAGTCCCCCTGGAAGGAACAATGAGCAGTTCTTC. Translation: CASSPPGRNNEQFF.

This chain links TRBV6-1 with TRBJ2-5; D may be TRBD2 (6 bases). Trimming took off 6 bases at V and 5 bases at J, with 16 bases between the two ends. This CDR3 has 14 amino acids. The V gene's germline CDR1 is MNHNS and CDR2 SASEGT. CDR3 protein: CASRGRGGRETQYF. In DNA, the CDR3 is TGTGCCAGCAGGGGAAGGGGAGGCCGGGAGACCCAGTACTTC.

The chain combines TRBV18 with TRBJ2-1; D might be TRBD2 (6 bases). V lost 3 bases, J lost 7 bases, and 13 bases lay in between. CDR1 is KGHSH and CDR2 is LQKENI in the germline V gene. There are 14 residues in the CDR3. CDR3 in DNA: TGTGCCAGCTCACCCGCCCCGGGGGTTAATGAGCAGTTCTTC. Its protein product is CASSPAPGVNEQFF.

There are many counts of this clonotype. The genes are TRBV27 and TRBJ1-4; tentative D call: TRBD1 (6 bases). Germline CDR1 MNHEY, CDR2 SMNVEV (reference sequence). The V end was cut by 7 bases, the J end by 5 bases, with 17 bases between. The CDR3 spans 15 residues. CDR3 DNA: TGTGCCAGCAAGTGGGGGGCGAAAGTCAATGAAAAACTGTTTTTT. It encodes CASKWGAKVNEKLFF.

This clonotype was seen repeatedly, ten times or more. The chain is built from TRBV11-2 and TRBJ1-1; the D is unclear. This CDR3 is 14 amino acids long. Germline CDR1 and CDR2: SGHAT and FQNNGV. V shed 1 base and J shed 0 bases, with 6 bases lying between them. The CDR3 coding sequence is TGTGCCAGCAGCTTAGCCATTATGAACACTGAAGCTTTCTTT. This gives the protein CASSLAIMNTEAFF.

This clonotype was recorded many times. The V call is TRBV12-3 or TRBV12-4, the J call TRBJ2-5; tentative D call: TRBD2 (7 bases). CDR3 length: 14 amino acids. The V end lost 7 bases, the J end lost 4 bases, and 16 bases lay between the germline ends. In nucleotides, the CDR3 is TGTGCCAGCACCACCATGGGGGGGCCAGAGACCCAGTACTTC. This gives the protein CASTTMGGPETQYF.

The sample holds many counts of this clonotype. This CDR3 is CASHGDTQYF. The CDR3 DNA follows: TGTGCCAGCCACGGGGATACGCAGTATTTT. The genes are TRBV12-3 or TRBV12-4 and TRBJ2-3; D is uncertain. Trimming removed 8 bases from V and 6 bases from J, with 6 bases in between. This CDR3 region has 10 residues.

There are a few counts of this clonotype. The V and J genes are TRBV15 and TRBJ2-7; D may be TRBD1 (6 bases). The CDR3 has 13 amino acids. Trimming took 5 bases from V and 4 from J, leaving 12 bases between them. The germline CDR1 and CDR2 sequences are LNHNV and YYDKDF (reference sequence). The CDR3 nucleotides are TGTGCCACCAGCGCCGGGACAAAATACGAGCAGTACTTC. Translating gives CATSAGTKYEQYF.

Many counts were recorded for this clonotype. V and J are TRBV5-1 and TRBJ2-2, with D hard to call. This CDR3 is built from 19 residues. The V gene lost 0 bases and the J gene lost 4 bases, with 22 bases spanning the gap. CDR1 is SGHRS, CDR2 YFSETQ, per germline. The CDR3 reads CASSLEYLITGSSTGELFF. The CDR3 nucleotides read TGCGCCAGCAGCTTGGAATATTTGATAACCGGGTCCAGCACCGGGGAGCTGTTTTTT.

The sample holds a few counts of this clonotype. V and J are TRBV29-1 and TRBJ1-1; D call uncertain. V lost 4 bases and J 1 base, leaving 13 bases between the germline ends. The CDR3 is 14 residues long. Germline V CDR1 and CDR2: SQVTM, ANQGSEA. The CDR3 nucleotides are TGCAGCGTTGGCCGAGGAGTGGGGAACACTGAAGCTTTCTTT. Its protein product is CSVGRGVGNTEAFF.